This T cell receptor beta chain appears in the sequencing data of a study of STAT5B mutations in CD4+ large granular lymphocyte leukemia. Germline CDR1 is LNHDA and CDR2 is SQIVND (reference sequence). The CDR3 runs to 16 residues. Losses at the gene ends were 3 bases for V and 3 bases for J; bases not matched to a gene: 7. The assay was run at survey level. The protocol was immunoSEQ multiplex PCR, while the TCRdb copy is restricted to in-frame clones and leaves out a portion. Among about 32,000 clones listed, 70% to 90% were seen once. Sequenced material: CD4+ T cells from blood buffy coats. The receptor was isolated from a human donor in good health. V is TRBV19 and J is TRBJ2-3; 9 bases fit TRBD2. The CDR3 DNA reads as TGTGCCAGTAGTATTTTAGCGGGAGTTCCTACAGATACGCAGTATTTT. This translates into CASSILAGVPTDTQYF. The full variable domain, rest sourced from reference TRBV19 and TRBJ2-3, is DGGITQSPKYLFRKEGQNVTLSCEQNLNHDAMYWYRQDPGQGLRLIYYSQIVNDFQKGDIAEGYSVSREKKESFPLTVTSAQKNPTAFYLCASSILAGVPTDTQYFGPGTRLTVL.